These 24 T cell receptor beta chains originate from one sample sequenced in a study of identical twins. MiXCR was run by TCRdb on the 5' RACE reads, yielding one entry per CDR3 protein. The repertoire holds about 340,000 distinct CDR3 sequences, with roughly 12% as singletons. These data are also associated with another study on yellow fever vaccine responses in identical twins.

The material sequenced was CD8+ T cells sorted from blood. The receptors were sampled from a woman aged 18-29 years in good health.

The CDR3 nucleotides read TGTGCCAGCACCACCCCGAGGACAGGGGCTAACTATGGCTACACCTTC. Amino acid sequence: CASTTPRTGANYGYTF. The rearrangement links TRBV28 to TRBJ1-2, with 9 bases that match TRBD1. V lost 7 bases to trimming and J lost 0 bases; unmatched junction nucleotides: 9. Germline values: CDR1 MDHEN, CDR2 SYDVKM. This CDR3 has 16 residues.

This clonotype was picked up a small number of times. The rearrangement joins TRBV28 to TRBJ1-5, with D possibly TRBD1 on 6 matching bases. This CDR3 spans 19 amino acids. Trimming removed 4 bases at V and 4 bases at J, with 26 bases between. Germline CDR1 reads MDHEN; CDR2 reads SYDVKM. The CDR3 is CASSSDMGGKRRGNQPQHF. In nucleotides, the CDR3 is TGTGCCAGCAGTTCCGACATGGGGGGCAAAAGGCGCGGAAATCAGCCCCAGCATTTT. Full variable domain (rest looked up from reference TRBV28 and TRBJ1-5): DVKVTQSSRYLVKRTGEKVFLECVQDMDHENMFWYRQDPGLGLRLIYFSYDVKMKEKGDIPEGYSVSREKKERFSLILESASTNQTSMYLCASSSDMGGKRRGNQPQHFGDGTRLSIL.

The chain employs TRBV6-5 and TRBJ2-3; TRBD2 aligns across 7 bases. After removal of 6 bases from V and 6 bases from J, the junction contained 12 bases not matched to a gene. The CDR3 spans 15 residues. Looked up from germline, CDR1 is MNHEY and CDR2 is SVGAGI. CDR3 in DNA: TGTGCCAGCAGCTTAGCGGGTATCAAGGACGATACGCAGTATTTT. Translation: CASSLAGIKDDTQYF.

The CDR3 protein is CASSLEFSGRNTGELFF. In DNA, the CDR3 is TGTGCCAGCAGCTTGGAGTTTAGCGGGAGGAATACCGGGGAGCTGTTTTTT. The chain has TRBV5-6 and TRBJ2-2, with TRBD2 identical over 10 bases. CDR1 and CDR2 from the germline V gene are SGHDT and YYEEEE. The V and J ends lost 0 bases and 5 bases, in that order; junction bases with no gene match: 7. The CDR3 has 17 residues.

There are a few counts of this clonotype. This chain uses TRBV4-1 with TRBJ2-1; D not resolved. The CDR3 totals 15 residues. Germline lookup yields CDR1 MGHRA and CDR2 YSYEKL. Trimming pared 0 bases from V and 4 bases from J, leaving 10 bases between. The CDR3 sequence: CASSQDTGPYNEQFF. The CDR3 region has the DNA TGCGCCAGCAGCCAAGACACGGGTCCGTACAATGAGCAGTTCTTC.

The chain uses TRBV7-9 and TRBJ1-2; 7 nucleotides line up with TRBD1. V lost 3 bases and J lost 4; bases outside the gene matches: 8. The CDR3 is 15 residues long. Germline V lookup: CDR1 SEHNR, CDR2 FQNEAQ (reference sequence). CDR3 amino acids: CASSLVGQRFYGYTF. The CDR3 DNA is TGTGCCAGCAGCTTGGTGGGACAGCGCTTCTATGGCTACACCTTC.

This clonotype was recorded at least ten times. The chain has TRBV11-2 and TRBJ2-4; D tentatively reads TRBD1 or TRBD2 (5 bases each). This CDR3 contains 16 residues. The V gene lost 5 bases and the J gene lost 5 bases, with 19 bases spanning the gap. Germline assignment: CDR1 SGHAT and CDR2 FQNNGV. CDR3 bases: TGTGCCAGCAGCCTAACCGCAGGGACCCGTGAAAACATTCAGTACTTC. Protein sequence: CASSLTAGTRENIQYF. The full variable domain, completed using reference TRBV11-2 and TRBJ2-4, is EAGVAQSPRYKIIEKRQSVAFWCNPISGHATLYWYQQILGQGPKLLIQFQNNGVVDDSQLPKDRFSAERLKGVDSTLKIQPAKLEDSAVYLCASSLTAGTRENIQYFGAGTRLSVL.

Here the CDR3 reads CASSPQGGVGSPLHF. The CDR3 DNA sequence: TGTGCCAGCAGCCCCCAGGGGGGGGTAGGTTCACCCCTCCACTTT. The rearrangement links TRBV9 to TRBJ1-6; 7 positions agree with TRBD1. Trimming removed 4 bases from V and 9 bases from J; junction bases left unmatched: 10. The V gene's germline CDR1 is SGDLS and CDR2 YYNGEE. The CDR3 totals 15 residues.

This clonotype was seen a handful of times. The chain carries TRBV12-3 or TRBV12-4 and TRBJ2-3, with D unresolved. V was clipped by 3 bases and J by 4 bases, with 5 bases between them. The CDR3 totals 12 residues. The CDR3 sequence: CASSFDADTQYF. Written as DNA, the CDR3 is TGTGCCAGCAGTTTTGACGCAGATACGCAGTATTTT.

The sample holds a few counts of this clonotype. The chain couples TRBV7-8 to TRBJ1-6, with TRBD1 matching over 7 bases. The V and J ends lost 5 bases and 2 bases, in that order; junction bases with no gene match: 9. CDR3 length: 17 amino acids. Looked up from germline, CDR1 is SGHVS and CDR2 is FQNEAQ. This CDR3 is CASSGYRGLPYNSPLHF. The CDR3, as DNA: TGTGCCAGCAGCGGGTACAGGGGATTGCCCTATAATTCACCCCTCCACTTT. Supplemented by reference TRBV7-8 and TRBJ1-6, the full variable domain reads GAGVSQSPRYKVAKRGQDVALRCDPISGHVSLFWYQQALGQGPEFLTYFQNEAQLDKSGLPSDRFFAERPEGSVSTLKIQRTQQEDSAVYLCASSGYRGLPYNSPLHFGNGTRLTVT.

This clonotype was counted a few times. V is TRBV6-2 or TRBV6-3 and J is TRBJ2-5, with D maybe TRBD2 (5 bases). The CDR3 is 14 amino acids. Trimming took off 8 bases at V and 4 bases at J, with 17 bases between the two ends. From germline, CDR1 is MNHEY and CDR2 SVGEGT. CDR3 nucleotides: TGTGCCAGCGAGGACTCCCAATTCATAGAGACCCAGTACTTC. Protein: CASEDSQFIETQYF.

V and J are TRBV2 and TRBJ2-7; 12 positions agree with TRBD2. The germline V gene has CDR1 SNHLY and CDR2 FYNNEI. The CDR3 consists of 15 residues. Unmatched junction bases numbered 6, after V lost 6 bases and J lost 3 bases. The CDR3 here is CASSVTSGGFYEQYF. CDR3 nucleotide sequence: TGTGCCAGCAGCGTCACTAGCGGGGGGTTCTACGAGCAGTACTTC.

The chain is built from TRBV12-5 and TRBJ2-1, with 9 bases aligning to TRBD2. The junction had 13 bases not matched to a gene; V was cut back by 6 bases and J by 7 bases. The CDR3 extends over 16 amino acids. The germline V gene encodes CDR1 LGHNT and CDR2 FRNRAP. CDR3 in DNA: TGTGCTAGTGGGTACGGCGCGGGTAGCGGGAGAAATGAGCAGTTCTTC. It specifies CASGYGAGSGRNEQFF.

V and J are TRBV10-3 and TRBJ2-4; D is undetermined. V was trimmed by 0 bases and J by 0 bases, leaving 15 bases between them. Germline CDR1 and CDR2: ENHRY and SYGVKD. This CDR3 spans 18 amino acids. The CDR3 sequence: CAISESFFRPLAKNIQYF. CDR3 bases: TGTGCCATCAGTGAGTCGTTTTTTAGGCCGCTAGCCAAAAACATTCAGTACTTC.

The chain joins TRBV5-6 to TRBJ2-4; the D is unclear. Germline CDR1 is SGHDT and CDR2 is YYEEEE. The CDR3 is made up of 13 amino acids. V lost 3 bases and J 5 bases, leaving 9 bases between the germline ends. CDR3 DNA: TGTGCCAGCAGCTCAATGGGCGAAAACATTCAGTACTTC. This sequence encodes CASSSMGENIQYF.

The CDR3 protein is CASSLGGRGETQYF. The CDR3 region has the DNA TGTGCCAGCAGCTTAGGGGGCAGGGGTGAGACCCAGTACTTC. This chain uses TRBV7-6 with TRBJ2-5; the D gene is possibly TRBD1 (6 bases). The V end lost 1 base, the J end lost 5 bases, and 11 bases lay between the germline ends. The CDR3 is made up of 14 amino acids. CDR1 and CDR2 from the germline V gene are SGHVS and FNYEAQ.

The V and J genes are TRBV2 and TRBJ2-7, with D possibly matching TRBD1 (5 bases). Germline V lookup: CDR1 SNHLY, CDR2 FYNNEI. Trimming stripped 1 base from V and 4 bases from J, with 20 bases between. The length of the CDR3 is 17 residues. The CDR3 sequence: CASSEGQLIFRAYEQYF. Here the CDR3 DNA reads TGTGCCAGCAGTGAAGGACAGCTGATCTTTCGTGCGTACGAGCAGTACTTC. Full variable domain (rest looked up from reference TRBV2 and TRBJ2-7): EPEVTQTPSHQVTQMGQEVILRCVPISNHLYFYWYRQILGQKVEFLVSFYNNEISEKSEIFDDQFSVERPDGSNFTLKIRSTKLEDSAMYFCASSEGQLIFRAYEQYFGPGTRLTVT.

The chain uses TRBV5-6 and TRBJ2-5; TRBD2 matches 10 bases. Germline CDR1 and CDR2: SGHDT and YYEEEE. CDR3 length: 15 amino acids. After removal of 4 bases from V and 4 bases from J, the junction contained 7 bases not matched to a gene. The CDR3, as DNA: TGTGCCAGCAGCATCGGAGCGGGAGGGAGAGAGACCCAGTACTTC. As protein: CASSIGAGGRETQYF. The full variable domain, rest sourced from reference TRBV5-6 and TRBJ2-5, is DAGVTQSPTHLIKTRGQQVTLRCSPKSGHDTVSWYQQALGQGPQFIFQYYEEEERQRGNFPDRFSGHQFPNYSSELNVNALLLGDSALYLCASSIGAGGRETQYFGPGTRLLVL.

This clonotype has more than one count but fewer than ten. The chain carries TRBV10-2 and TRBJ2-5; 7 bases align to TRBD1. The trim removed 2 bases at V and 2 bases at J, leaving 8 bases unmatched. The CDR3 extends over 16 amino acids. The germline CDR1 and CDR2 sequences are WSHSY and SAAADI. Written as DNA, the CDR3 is TGCGCCAGCAGTGAGGTTGGTGGACAGGTTCAAGAGACCCAGTACTTC. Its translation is CASSEVGGQVQETQYF.

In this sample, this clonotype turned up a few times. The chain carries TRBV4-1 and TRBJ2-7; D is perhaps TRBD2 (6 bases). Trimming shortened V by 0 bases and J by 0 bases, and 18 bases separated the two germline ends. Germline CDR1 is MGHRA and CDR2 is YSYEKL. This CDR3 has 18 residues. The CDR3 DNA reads TGCGCCAGCAGCCAAGATGTCGGAGCGGGCGATATCTCCTACGAGCAGTACTTC. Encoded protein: CASSQDVGAGDISYEQYF.

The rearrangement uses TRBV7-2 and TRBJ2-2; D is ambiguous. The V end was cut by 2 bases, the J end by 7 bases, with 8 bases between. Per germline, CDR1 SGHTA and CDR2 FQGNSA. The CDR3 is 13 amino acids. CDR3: CASSLSCYGELFF. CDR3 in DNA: TGTGCCAGCAGCTTATCTTGTTACGGGGAGCTGTTTTTT.

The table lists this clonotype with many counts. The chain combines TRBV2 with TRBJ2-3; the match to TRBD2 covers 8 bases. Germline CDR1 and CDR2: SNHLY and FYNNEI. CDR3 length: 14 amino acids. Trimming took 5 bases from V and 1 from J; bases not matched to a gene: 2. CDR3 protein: CASSPLAGTDTQYF. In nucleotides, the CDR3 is TGTGCCAGCAGTCCACTAGCGGGCACAGATACGCAGTATTTT.

This chain's CDR3 is CASSLAQRGWGYTF. CDR3 sequence (DNA): TGTGCCAGCAGCTTAGCGCAGAGGGGCTGGGGCTACACCTTC. This chain joins TRBV11-1 and TRBJ1-2; the D gene is possibly TRBD1 (5 bases). V lost 0 bases, J lost 8 bases, and 13 bases lay in between. The V gene's germline CDR1 is SGHAT and CDR2 FQDESV (reference sequence). The CDR3 consists of 14 residues.

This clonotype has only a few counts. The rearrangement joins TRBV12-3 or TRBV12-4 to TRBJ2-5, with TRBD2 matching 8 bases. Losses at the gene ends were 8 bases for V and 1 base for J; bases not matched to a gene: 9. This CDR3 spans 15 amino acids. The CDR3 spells CASSPGGAGQETQYF. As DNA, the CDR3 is TGTGCCAGCTCCCCGGGGGGGGCAGGCCAAGAGACCCAGTACTTC.